This entry features one T cell receptor beta chain sequence. The CDR3 is 13 residues long. V trimming: 5 bases; J trimming: 6 bases; junction bases outside the gene matches: 7. Per the germline V gene, CDR1 is SQVTM and CDR2 is ANQGSEA. The data derive from a study of cytomegalovirus exposure and HLA in healthy donors. Sequencing was performed with immunoSEQ multiplex PCR; in TCRdb, only in-frame clones are kept and a portion is missing. The data show over 250,000 clones, around 85% seen once. V is TRBV29-1 and J is TRBJ1-5, with 7 nucleotides matching TRBD1. The source is a woman between 18 and 29 years old in good health and CMV-seronegative. Sequenced sample: PBMCs. The CDR3 spells CSVIDREAQPQHF. The CDR3 DNA sequence: TGCAGCGTTATCGACAGGGAGGCTCAGCCCCAGCATTTT.